The table lists the clone carrying this TCR beta chain with a count of one. V gave up 0 bases and J gave up 7 bases; unmatched junction bases: 6. The CDR3 runs to 15 residues. Germline values: CDR1 LNHDA, CDR2 SQIVND (reference sequence). The sample originates from a study of OX40 agonist ivuxolimab in advanced cancers. Clones were sequenced by immunoSEQ multiplex PCR, and TCRdb holds only the in-frame ones, with some missing. The data contain approximately 90,000 clones, roughly 85% of them singletons. This material consisted of CD4+ or CD8+ T cells sorted from blood, taken in a trial of the OX40 agonist ivuxolimab. The chain employs TRBV19 and TRBJ1-2; TRBD1 aligns across 9 bases. The receptor was derived from an adult with an advanced solid tumor such as melanoma, head and neck, liver or kidney cancer. This chain's CDR3 is CASSIDLSTGGGYTF. The CDR3 DNA reads as TGTGCCAGTAGTATAGACCTGTCGACAGGGGGTGGCTACACCTTC.